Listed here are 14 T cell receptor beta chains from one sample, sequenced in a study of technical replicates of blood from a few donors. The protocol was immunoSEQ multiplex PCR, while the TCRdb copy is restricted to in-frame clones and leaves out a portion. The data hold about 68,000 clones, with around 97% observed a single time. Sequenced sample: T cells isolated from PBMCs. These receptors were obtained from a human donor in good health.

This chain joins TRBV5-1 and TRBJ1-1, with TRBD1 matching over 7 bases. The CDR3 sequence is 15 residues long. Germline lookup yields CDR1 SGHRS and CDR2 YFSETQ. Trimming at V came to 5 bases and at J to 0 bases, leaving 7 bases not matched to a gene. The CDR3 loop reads CASSQSDRVNTEAFF. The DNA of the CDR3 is TGCGCCAGCAGTCAGTCCGACAGGGTGAACACTGAAGCTTTCTTT.

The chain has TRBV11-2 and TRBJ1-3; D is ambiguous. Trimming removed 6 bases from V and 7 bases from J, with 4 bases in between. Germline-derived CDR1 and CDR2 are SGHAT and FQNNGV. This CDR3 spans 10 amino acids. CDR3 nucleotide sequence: TGTGCCAGCAGACAGAACACCATATATTTT. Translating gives CASRQNTIYF.

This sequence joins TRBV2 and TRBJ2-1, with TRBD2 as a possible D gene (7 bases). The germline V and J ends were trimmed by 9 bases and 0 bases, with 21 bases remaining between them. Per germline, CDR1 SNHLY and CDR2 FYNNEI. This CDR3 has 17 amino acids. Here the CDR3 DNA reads TGTGCCAGAGGGGGGGGCACGGGAGGCCTCTCCTACAATGAGCAGTTCTTC. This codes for CARGGGTGGLSYNEQFF. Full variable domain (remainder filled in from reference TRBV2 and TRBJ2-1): EPEVTQTPSHQVTQMGQEVILRCVPISNHLYFYWYRQILGQKVEFLVSFYNNEISEKSEIFDDQFSVERPDGSNFTLKIRSTKLEDSAMYFCARGGGTGGLSYNEQFFGPGTRLTVL.

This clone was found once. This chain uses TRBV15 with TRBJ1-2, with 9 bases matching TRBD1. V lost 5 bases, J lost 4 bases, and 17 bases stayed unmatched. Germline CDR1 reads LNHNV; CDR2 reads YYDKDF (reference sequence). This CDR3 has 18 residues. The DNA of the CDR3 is TGTGCCACCAGCGGCAATACAGGGGGCGATAATGGCGGCTATGGCTACACCTTC. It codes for CATSGNTGGDNGGYGYTF. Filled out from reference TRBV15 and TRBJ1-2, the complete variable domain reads DAMVIQNPRYQVTQFGKPVTLSCSQTLNHNVMYWYQQKSSQAPKLLFHYYDKDFNNEADTPDNFQSRRPNTSFCFLDIRSPGLGDTAMYLCATSGNTGGDNGGYGYTFGSGTRLTVV.

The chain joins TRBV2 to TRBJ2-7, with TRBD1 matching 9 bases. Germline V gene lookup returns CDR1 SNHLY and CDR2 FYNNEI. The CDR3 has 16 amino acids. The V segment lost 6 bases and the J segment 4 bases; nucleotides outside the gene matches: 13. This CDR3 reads CASSGTGTTPLYEQYF. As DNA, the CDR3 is TGTGCCAGCAGCGGGACAGGGACTACTCCACTTTACGAGCAGTACTTC.

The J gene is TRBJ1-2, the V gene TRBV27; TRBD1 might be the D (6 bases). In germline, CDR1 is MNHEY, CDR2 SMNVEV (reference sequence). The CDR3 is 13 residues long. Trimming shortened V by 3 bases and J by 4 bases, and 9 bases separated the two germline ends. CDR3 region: CASSLTGVYGYTF. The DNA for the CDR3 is TGTGCCAGCAGTTTGACAGGTGTCTATGGCTACACCTTC.

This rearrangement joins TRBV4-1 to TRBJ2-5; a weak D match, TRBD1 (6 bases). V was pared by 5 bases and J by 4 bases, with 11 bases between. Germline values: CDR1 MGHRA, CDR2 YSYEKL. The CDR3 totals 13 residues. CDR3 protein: CASSAQGRETQYF. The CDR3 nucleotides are TGCGCCAGCAGCGCACAGGGTCGAGAGACCCAGTACTTC.

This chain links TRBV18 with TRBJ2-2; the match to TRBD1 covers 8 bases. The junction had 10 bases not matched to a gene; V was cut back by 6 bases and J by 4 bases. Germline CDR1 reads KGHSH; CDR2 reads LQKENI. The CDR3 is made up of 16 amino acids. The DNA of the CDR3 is TGTGCCAGCTCCCGGACCGGGACAGGTAGCACCGGGGAGCTGTTTTTT. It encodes CASSRTGTGSTGELFF.

This CDR3 is CSPGLAGFQYF. The CDR3 DNA reads TGCAGCCCGGGACTAGCGGGATTTCAGTACTTC. The chain is built from TRBV20-1 and TRBJ2-7; 13 positions match TRBD2. Germline V gives CDR1 DFQATT, CDR2 SNEGSKA (reference sequence). This CDR3 spans 11 amino acids.

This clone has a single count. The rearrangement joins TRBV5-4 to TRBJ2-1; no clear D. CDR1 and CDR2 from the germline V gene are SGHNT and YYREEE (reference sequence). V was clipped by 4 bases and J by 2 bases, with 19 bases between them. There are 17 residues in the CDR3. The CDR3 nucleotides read TGTGCCAGCAGCCCTTTCGACGCTTATCGGGCCTACAATGAGCAGTTCTTC. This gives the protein CASSPFDAYRAYNEQFF.

This CDR3 is CASSQGAGGYTF. In DNA, the CDR3 is TGTGCCAGCAGTCAGGGGGCGGGGGGCTACACCTTC. The chain employs TRBV27 and TRBJ1-2; 8 bases line up with TRBD1. The CDR3 sequence is 12 residues long. Germline V CDR1 and CDR2: MNHEY, SMNVEV (reference sequence). V was pared by 5 bases and J by 8 bases, with 4 bases of the junction left unmatched.

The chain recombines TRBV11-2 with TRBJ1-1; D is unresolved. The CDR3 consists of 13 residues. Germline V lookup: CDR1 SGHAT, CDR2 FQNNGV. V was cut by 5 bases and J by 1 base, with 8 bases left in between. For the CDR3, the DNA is TGTGCCAGCAGCAGCGCTGGGAACACTGAAGCTTTCTTT. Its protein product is CASSSAGNTEAFF. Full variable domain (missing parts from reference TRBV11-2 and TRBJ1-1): EAGVAQSPRYKIIEKRQSVAFWCNPISGHATLYWYQQILGQGPKLLIQFQNNGVVDDSQLPKDRFSAERLKGVDSTLKIQPAKLEDSAVYLCASSSAGNTEAFFGQGTRLTVV.

In nucleotides, the CDR3 is TGTGCCAGCAGCGTAGCCTTGGGACTATCGAAAGAGACCCAGTACTTC. Translating gives CASSVALGLSKETQYF. This chain links TRBV9 with TRBJ2-5, with 7 bases identical to TRBD2. The CDR3 contains 16 residues. V shed 0 bases and J 3 bases; nucleotides not matched to a gene: 8. CDR1 and CDR2 from the germline V gene are SGDLS and YYNGEE.

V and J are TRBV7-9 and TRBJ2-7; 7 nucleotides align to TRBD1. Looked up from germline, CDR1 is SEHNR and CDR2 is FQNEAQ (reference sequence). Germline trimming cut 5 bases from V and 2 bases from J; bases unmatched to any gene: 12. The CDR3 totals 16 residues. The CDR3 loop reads CASSPLPGTEPYEQYF. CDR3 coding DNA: TGTGCCAGCAGCCCGCTCCCCGGGACAGAGCCCTACGAGCAGTACTTC. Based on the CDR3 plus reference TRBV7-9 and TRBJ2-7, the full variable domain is DTGVSQNPRHKITKRGQNVTFRCDPISEHNRLYWYRQTLGQGPEFLTYFQNEAQLEKSRLLSDRFSAERPKGSFSTLEIQRTEQGDSAMYLCASSPLPGTEPYEQYFGPGTRLTVT.